This TCR beta chain was captured by sequencing in a study of Graves' ophthalmopathy and Graves' hyperthyroidism. As regards this clonotype: Its antigen is not identified. A single base separates this from a much larger clone, so it may be a read error.

The sequenced template was RNA, covering the TCR beta CDR3 region. The workflow started with a first-round RT-PCR run with HTBI primers and then moved on to a second-round multiplex PCR. TCRdb reprocessed the multiplex PCR reads via MiXCR and lists one record per CDR3 protein. Seen here are more than 550,000 distinct CDR3 sequences, about two fifths observed once, and the top ten hold more than 2.5%. Study results and caveats: Blood also held most thyroid clonotypes expanded above 0.001 frequency.

A duration under 3 months, NOSPECS ≥4, CAS ≥3 and moderate-to-severe activity characterized the donors with ophthalmopathy. Orbital computed tomography, thyroid ultrasound, TRAb, serum thyroxine and clinical symptoms formed the basis of diagnosis. The sequenced material came from peripheral blood. This sequence was found in an adult man with Graves' ophthalmopathy.

CDR3 in amino acids: CAISEVGETQYF. The CDR3 DNA reads as TGTGCCATCAGTGAAGTCGGAGAGACCCAGTACTTC. V usage is TRBV10-3 and J usage is TRBJ2-5; D is unclear. Germline CDR1 ENHRY, CDR2 SYGVKD. Trimming pared 3 bases from V and 4 bases from J, leaving 6 bases between. This CDR3 spans 12 amino acids.